The text below deals with one T cell receptor (beta chain). What this receptor recognizes is not known. Base quality data are lacking; no much larger clone is found one base away. TCR beta CDR3 regions were amplified from RNA transcripts. The first round of RT-PCR for the TCR CDR3 was performed with the HTBI primer set and the Qiagen OneStep RT-PCR kit. The libraries were constructed in a second round of multiplex PCR and then size-selected and purified. The libraries were sequenced on an Illumina HiSeq2000 using paired-end 100 bp reads. The paper's data handling went like this. SOAPnuke was used to process the raw data, throwing out any read that contained adapters or uncalled bases, had a mean Phred below 15, or lacked an exact constant-primer or identifier match. COPE v1.2.5 was used to merge the high-quality paired reads, and each unique nucleotide sequence was defined as a clonotype. MiTCR v1.1 was used to align the clonotypes against IMGT TRBV, TRBD and TRBJ reference segments. Only V-J combinations with frequency above 0.0001, covering 99% to 99.2% of repertoires, were analysed. The TCS score was defined as the ratio of F50 (clonal expansion) to E x V (chaos), calculated using BLOSUM62-based TCRdist between CDR3 peptides within each V-J. Welch's t-statistics and random forest reduced several hundred V-J features to roughly 13, which were used in a naive Bayes classifier (R e1071). TCRdb reprocessing: public reads trimmed at Q25 with fastp, clones called with MiXCR, in-frame beta chains kept. Rows are unified per CDR3 protein, each entry keeping the most common DNA and genes. The V and J calls and clone size come from TCRdb's table, not from the authors' own analysis. The sample yields 340,000 or so distinct CDR3 sequences; 15% to 20% were counted once. Around 47% of the sample comes from the top ten.

Stable Graves' hyperthyroidism was defined as no progression to ophthalmopathy during 18 months of follow-up. Hyperthyroidism patients were newly diagnosed, had a disease duration of under 2 months, and were aged 18 to 65 years. Any patient with an uncontrolled infection, another autoimmune disease, pregnancy or lactation was excluded. Diagnoses were based on clinical symptoms, serum thyroxine and TRAb, thyroid ultrasound and orbital computed tomography. Ficoll-Paque density gradient centrifugation was used to isolate PBMCs from about 10 ml of fresh peripheral blood. Trizol reagent was used to extract total RNA, and RNA quality was then checked on an Agilent 2100 Bioanalyzer. The data were taken from a study of T cells in Graves' hyperthyroidism and ophthalmopathy (dated by TCRdb to between 2018 and 2021). Context from the whole study: Peripheral blood was collected at initial diagnosis, before any treatment. To identify distinguishing TCR V-J signatures, a discovery cohort of about 100 patients was used, comprising 43 with Graves' ophthalmopathy and some 60 with stable Graves' hyperthyroidism. Prospective prediction of ophthalmopathy was tested in an independent validation cohort consisting of about 19 hyperthyroidism patients and approximately 16 patients who later progressed to ophthalmopathy. The 100 discovery patients were randomly split 7:3 into training and test sets. The study also compared thyroid tissue and blood T-cell repertoires from roughly six Graves' hyperthyroidism patients. Following sampling, methimazole starting at 30 mg daily was given to hyperthyroidism patients, and high-dose intravenous methylprednisolone was given to ophthalmopathy patients. TCR Vbeta CDR3 sequencing of approximately 140 peripheral blood samples (roughly 43 ophthalmopathy, approximately 80 hyperthyroidism and roughly 17 progressor patients) is reported in the paper. The paper's findings and limits, for the study overall: Most expanded thyroid clonotypes (frequency above 0.001) were also found in blood, which suggests that blood repertoires may mirror thyroid immune responses. In validation, the model predicted progression to ophthalmopathy with approximately 71% sensitivity and approximately 78% specificity, a median of about six months before onset. Sample size was not statistically predetermined, and blinding of investigators to group allocation was not performed. In cross-validation, a model built on a 13 V-J signature told ophthalmopathy apart from stable hyperthyroidism with 85% to 90% sensitivity and about 81% specificity, and in testing the same model reached 80%/75%.

Between the V and J ends, shortened by 3 bases and 8 bases respectively, the junction contains 6 bases. From the germline V gene, CDR1 is SGDLS and CDR2 is YYNGEE. The CDR3 runs 11 residues from the cysteine to the phenylalanine. The CDR3 DNA has 33 bases and is translated from base 1. This receptor chain uses TRBV9 and TRBJ2-4; the D gene is unclear. The sequenced material came from blood. The TCR originated in a woman aged 45-65 years with Graves' hyperthyroidism. The DNA is TGTGCCAGCAGCGGGGATCACATTCAGTACTTC. This codes for CASSGDHIQYF.